The clone carrying this T cell receptor (beta chain) was seen at least ten times. Antigen unknown. One entry per CDR3 protein, called by TCRdb with MiXCR from the 5' RACE reads. The repertoire holds about 540,000 distinct CDR3 sequences, with 9.5% to 15% as singletons. The CDR3 has 16 amino acids. The junction had 15 bases not matched to a gene; V was cut back by 7 bases and J by 9 bases. The germline CDR1 and CDR2 sequences are SNHLY and FYNNEI. These data belong to a study of CD8 T cells in ankylosing spondylitis. Study-level results: Previous work reported some of these motif variants in the synovial fluid and blood of reactive arthritis. Disease-linked clones reportedly showed significant enrichment in matched ankylosing spondylitis synovial fluid. About eight highly homologous variants made up a TCR beta motif that seemed to typify ankylosing spondylitis blood.

The clonotype originates from a male donor with ankylosing spondylitis. The rearrangement joins TRBV2 to TRBJ2-1; the match to TRBD1 covers 10 bases. The sequencing sample was made of blood, either unsorted or a sorted T cell fraction (not recorded which). Here the CDR3 DNA reads TGTGCCAGCAATATGCGTCCCGGGACAGGGGAGGGTGAGCAGTTCTTC. This codes for CASNMRPGTGEGEQFF.